These T cell receptor beta chains were read from a single sample in a study of monozygotic twins with inflammatory bowel disease. With the 5' RACE reads reprocessed, TCRdb shows one record per CDR3 protein and no DNA. The repertoire table contains 400,000 to 500,000 distinct CDR3 sequences. Sequencing was done on a sample of blood. The receptors come from a human donor with ulcerative colitis or Crohn's disease, or a healthy co-twin of an affected twin (not recorded which). The CDR3 runs from the conserved cysteine through the conserved F or W.

j_call	v_call	cdr3_aa
TRBJ2-1	TRBV7-2	CASSSGQGTYNEQFF
TRBJ2-5	TRBV6-5	CASSYLGRQETQYF
TRBJ2-7	TRBV5-1	CASSLEAVSYEQYF
TRBJ1-2	TRBV5-4	CASRSGQTPGYTF
TRBJ2-1	TRBV6-5	CASRRQGFNEQFF
TRBJ1-6	TRBV28	CASSLWPSSPLHF
TRBJ2-5	TRBV4-3	CASSRDRGEVETQYF
TRBJ1-2	TRBV7-2	CASKGYGDYGYTF
TRBJ1-3	TRBV6-5	CASRRNSGNTIYF
TRBJ1-5	TRBV28	CATRGGVAQPQHF
TRBJ2-7	TRBV12-3/TRBV12-4	CASSLTGQASEQYF
TRBJ1-2	TRBV20-1	CSARVGLQGDWRGYTF
TRBJ2-1	TRBV9	CASSVVSGYNEQFF
TRBJ1-1	TRBV7-2	CATSITRGGNTEAFF
TRBJ1-1	TRBV18	CASSPPLGRGTEAFF
TRBJ1-3	TRBV3-1	CASSQAGRLSGNTIYF
TRBJ1-2	TRBV4-3	CASSQAREDYGYTF
TRBJ1-5	TRBV5-1	CASSSTGSEPQHF
TRBJ2-1	TRBV5-1	CASSLTETYNEQFF
TRBJ1-1	TRBV7-8	CASDRGLGTEAFF
TRBJ1-6	TRBV3-1	CASSQDWGVRGSPLHF
TRBJ2-7	TRBV10-3	CAISDRVSYEQYF
TRBJ2-1	TRBV10-3	CAISEGPVLSPYNEQFF
TRBJ2-3	TRBV27	CASSFGISTDTQYF
TRBJ2-1	TRBV6-2/TRBV6-3	CASRIRLVGHEQFF
TRBJ2-7	TRBV7-9	CASSWEQGGIYEQYF
TRBJ2-1	TRBV4-2	CASSQQGGQLNEQFF
TRBJ1-5	TRBV5-1	CASSLTGRDQPQHF